Each of the 20 T cell receptor beta chains below was sequenced from the same sample in a study of T cells in Graves' hyperthyroidism and ophthalmopathy. Amplified TCR beta CDR3 regions came from RNA transcripts. The primer set for the first-round RT-PCR of the TCR CDR3 was HTBI. TCRdb reprocessed the multiplex PCR reads via MiXCR and lists one record per CDR3 protein. The table includes 27,000 or so distinct CDR3 sequences, approximately 46% detected once. Sequenced input: blood. Receptor source: a woman aged 30 to 39 with Graves' hyperthyroidism.

The rearrangement links TRBV5-4 to TRBJ2-2; maybe TRBD1 (5 bases). Looked up from germline, CDR1 is SGHNT and CDR2 is YYREEE (reference sequence). The CDR3 is 13 residues long. The V gene lost 4 bases and the J gene lost 5 bases, with 9 bases spanning the gap. CDR3 sequence reads: CASSTKGTGELFF. The CDR3 coding sequence is TGTGCCAGCAGCACAAAGGGGACCGGGGAGCTGTTTTTT.

The V gene is TRBV19, the J gene TRBJ2-1; D ambiguous. Looked up from germline, CDR1 is LNHDA and CDR2 is SQIVND (reference sequence). The V and J ends lost 1 base and 12 bases respectively, with 16 bases between them. The CDR3 loop spans 14 amino acids. The CDR3 spells CASSIAFGPCGQFF. CDR3 DNA: TGTGCCAGTAGTATAGCGTTTGGGCCCTGCGGGCAGTTCTTC.

This clonotype was observed many times. The chain employs TRBV28 and TRBJ2-3; no firm D call. The V end was cut by 11 bases, the J end by 5 bases, with 17 bases between. Germline V gene sequence: CDR1 MDHEN, CDR2 SYDVKM. The CDR3 has 13 amino acids. The CDR3 is CASGPIFEDTQYF. CDR3 in DNA: TGTGCCTCCGGCCCGATCTTTGAAGATACGCAGTATTTT.

This clonotype has at least ten counts. The genes are TRBV18 and TRBJ2-5; D remains unclear. The V end was cut by 5 bases, the J end by 5 bases, with 9 bases between. The CDR3 is 12 amino acids. Germline CDR1 and CDR2: KGHSH and LQKENI. The CDR3 region is CASSEVLETQYF. Here the CDR3 DNA reads TGTGCCAGCTCAGAAGTCCTGGAGACCCAGTACTTC.

In this sample, this clonotype turned up many times. The rearrangement links TRBV6-1 to TRBJ2-7; D is unclear. The CDR3 is 13 amino acids. The germline CDR1 and CDR2 sequences are MNHNS and SASEGT. Deletions cut 3 bases from V and 0 bases from J, with 6 bases between. Written as DNA, the CDR3 is TGTGCCAGCAGTGACACGTACTCCTACGAGCAGTACTTC. It yields the protein CASSDTYSYEQYF.

This clonotype was seen repeatedly, ten times or more. Possible read error: a much larger clone is one base away. V and J are TRBV6-1 and TRBJ2-7; 8 bases map to TRBD2. This CDR3 comprises 12 residues. The germline gives CDR1 MNHNS, CDR2 SASEGT. The CDR3: CASREDGLSGGV. Written as DNA, the CDR3 is TGTGCCAGCAGAGAGGACGGACTATCGGGAGGGGTC.

Within the sample, this clonotype is medium-sized. The J gene is TRBJ1-5, the V gene TRBV20-1; a possible D gene is TRBD1 (6 bases). Germline V gives CDR1 DFQATT, CDR2 SNEGSKA (reference sequence). The CDR3 contains 13 residues. Trimming cost V 7 bases and J 7 bases, with 17 bases left between them. For the CDR3, the DNA is TGCAGTGTGGTGGGGGGCTTTGGGCAGCCCCAGCATTTT. This gives the protein CSVVGGFGQPQHF.

Notes on this clonotype: Germline is not matched at one junction end, which may reflect a read error. This rearrangement joins TRBV20-1 to TRBJ2-1; TRBD2 agrees at 7 bases. This CDR3 has 16 residues. Germline V CDR1 and CDR2: DFQATT, SNEGSKA (reference sequence). CDR3 in amino acids: CSAREESGGAYNEQFF. CDR3 in DNA: TGCAGCGCTAGAGAAGAGAGTGGGGGGGCCTACAATGAGCAGTTCTTC.

The table lists this clonotype with many counts. This rearrangement joins TRBV5-4 to TRBJ1-1; 8 bases fit TRBD1. CDR3 size: 16 residues. The J segment lost 0 bases and the V segment lost 4 bases, leaving 8 bases of the junction unmatched. In germline, CDR1 is SGHNT, CDR2 YYREEE (reference sequence). The CDR3 loop is CASSRGRQGLNTEAFF. The DNA of the CDR3 is TGTGCCAGCAGCCGAGGGCGACAGGGGCTGAACACTGAAGCTTTCTTT.

V and J are TRBV29-1 and TRBJ1-1, with TRBD1 matching 9 bases. With 6 bases clipped from V and 4 bases from J, the junction kept 6 bases outside the gene matches. This CDR3 comprises 13 residues. Germline V gene data show CDR1 as SQVTM and CDR2 as ANQGSEA. For the CDR3, the DNA is TGCAGCGTGGATGGACAGGGGAGCACTGAAGCTTTCTTT. Its protein is CSVDGQGSTEAFF.

This clonotype is termed medium-sized. This chain connects TRBV20-1 to TRBJ1-2, with D uncertain. The CDR3 is made up of 13 amino acids. The germline V and J ends were trimmed by 2 bases and 1 base, with 8 bases remaining between them. Germline V gene lookup returns CDR1 DFQATT and CDR2 SNEGSKA (reference sequence). The CDR3 region is CSARTTRNYGYTF. The CDR3 region has the DNA TGCAGTGCTAGAACCACTCGTAACTATGGCTACACCTTC.

By proportion, this clonotype is medium-sized. This rearrangement joins TRBV20-1 to TRBJ2-7; 11 bases agree with TRBD2. The J segment lost 2 bases and the V segment lost 5 bases, leaving 2 bases of the junction unmatched. The CDR3 spans 13 residues. Looked up from germline, CDR1 is DFQATT and CDR2 is SNEGSKA (reference sequence). The CDR3 DNA reads as TGCAGTGCTGGGACTAGCGGAGCCTACGAGCAGTACTTC. It yields the protein CSAGTSGAYEQYF.

The V gene is TRBV10-3, the J gene TRBJ2-5; 13 bases match TRBD2. Germline V CDR1 and CDR2: ENHRY, SYGVKD. The V and J ends lost 6 bases and 0 bases, in that order; junction bases with no gene match: 4. The CDR3 runs to 16 residues. CDR3 amino acids: CAISWGTSGNQETQYF. The CDR3 nucleotides read TGTGCCATCAGCTGGGGGACTAGCGGGAACCAAGAGACCCAGTACTTC.

At least ten counts were recorded for this clonotype. Relative to the germline gene, one junction end is altered; a read error may explain this. V is TRBV4-2 and J is TRBJ1-4; 7 bases are shared with TRBD1. CDR1 and CDR2 (germline): LGHNA, YNFKEQ. This CDR3 has 15 amino acids. The CDR3 coding sequence is TGTGCCAGCAGCTTAGGACAGGTCAATAATGGAAAACTGTTTTTT. Its protein is CASSLGQVNNGKLFF.

The chain uses TRBV6-5 and TRBJ1-5, with D hard to call. The V end was cut by 6 bases, the J end by 5 bases, with 11 bases between. The CDR3 spans 13 residues. Germline V gene lookup returns CDR1 MNHEY and CDR2 SVGAGI. The CDR3 sequence: CASSRSGDQPQHF. As DNA, the CDR3 is TGTGCCAGCAGCCGCAGTGGCGATCAGCCCCAGCATTTT.

This rearrangement joins TRBV12-3 or TRBV12-4 to TRBJ2-5; TRBD1 matches at 7 bases. J was trimmed by 0 bases and V by 11 bases; bases with no gene match: 9. This CDR3 contains 14 residues. The CDR3 loop reads CADSPDRNQETQYF. CDR3 DNA: TGTGCCGACAGTCCGGACAGGAACCAAGAGACCCAGTACTTC.

This clonotype was picked up many times. This chain uses TRBV5-6 with TRBJ2-7; TRBD2 agrees at 9 bases. This CDR3 region has 16 residues. From germline, CDR1 is SGHDT and CDR2 YYEEEE. V trimming: 4 bases; J trimming: 5 bases; junction bases outside the gene matches: 13. CDR3 residues: CASSPPGTSIINEQYF. The CDR3 DNA reads TGTGCCAGCAGCCCGCCCGGGACTAGCATAATCAACGAGCAGTACTTC.

There are many counts of this clonotype. The chain has TRBV20-1 and TRBJ2-2; no clear D gene. Trimming stripped 3 bases from V and 3 bases from J, with 14 bases between. This CDR3 spans 15 amino acids. From germline, CDR1 is DFQATT and CDR2 SNEGSKA (reference sequence). CDR3 nucleotides: TGCAGTGCTAGTAGTCCGCTATGGGACACCGGGGAGCTGTTTTTT. The encoded protein is CSASSPLWDTGELFF.

This clonotype has at least ten counts. The genes are TRBV19 and TRBJ2-5; TRBD2 is a possible D gene (6 bases). The CDR3 length is 15 residues. Looked up from germline, CDR1 is LNHDA and CDR2 is SQIVND (reference sequence). The V end lost 3 bases, the J end lost 4 bases, and 15 bases lay between the germline ends. The CDR3 sequence is CASSIDTSFRETQYF. The CDR3 nucleotides are TGTGCCAGTAGTATTGATACTAGCTTTAGAGAGACCCAGTACTTC.

The chain is built from TRBV6-6 and TRBJ1-4; D not certain. The germline gives CDR1 MNHNY, CDR2 SVGAGI (reference sequence). The CDR3 runs to 15 residues. Trimming shortened V by 0 bases and J by 0 bases, and 5 bases separated the two germline ends. The CDR3 nucleotides are TGTGCCAGCAGTTACTCCACAGCAACTAATGAAAAACTGTTTTTT. Translated: CASSYSTATNEKLFF.